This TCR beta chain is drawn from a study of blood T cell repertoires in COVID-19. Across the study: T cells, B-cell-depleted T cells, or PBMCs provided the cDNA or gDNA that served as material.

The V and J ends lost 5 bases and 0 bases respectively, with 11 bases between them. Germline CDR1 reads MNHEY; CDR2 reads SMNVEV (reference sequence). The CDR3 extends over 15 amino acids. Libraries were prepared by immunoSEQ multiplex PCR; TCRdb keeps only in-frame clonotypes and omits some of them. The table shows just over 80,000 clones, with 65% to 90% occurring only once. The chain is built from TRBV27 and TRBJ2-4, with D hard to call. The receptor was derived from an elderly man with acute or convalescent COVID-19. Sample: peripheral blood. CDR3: CASSQKTLAKNIQYF. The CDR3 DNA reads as TGTGCCAGCAGTCAAAAGACTCTAGCCAAAAACATTCAGTACTTC.